The rows below give T cell receptor beta chains drawn from one sample of a study of molecular identifiers for immune sequencing clone quantification. A single record per CDR3 protein comes from TCRdb applying MiXCR to the PCR reads. The sample lists a few hundred thousand distinct CDR3 sequences, roughly 24% occurring once. Sequencing was performed on naive CD8+ T cells from blood, with Jurkat cell RNA spiked in. These TCRs come from a human donor in good health. Some libraries in this study had Jurkat cell RNA spiked in. Each CDR3 is given with its conserved first and last residue. D genes are given only for firm matches. The size entry is marked missing in some rows and otherwise reads once, few, many or a size class.

TRBV5-1	TRBJ2-7	many	-	TGCGCCAGCAGCTCTGGCGCGTACTACGAGCAGTACTTC	CASSSGAYYEQYF
TRBV27	TRBJ1-2	-	TRBD1	TGTGCCCGCAGTTTAACCCTGGACAGGGGAGCTAACTATGGCTACACCTTC	CARSLTLDRGANYGYTF
TRBV20-1	TRBJ2-3	few	TRBD2	TGCAGTGCTAGAGATGTTGGGCTAGCGGGAGGCCCTCTGACAGATACGCAGTATTTT	CSARDVGLAGGPLTDTQYF
TRBV4-1	TRBJ1-1	few	-	TGCGCCAGCAGCCAAGGGTGGCGGGGAGACACTGAAGCTTTCTTT	CASSQGWRGDTEAFF
TRBV11-2	TRBJ2-7	many	TRBD2	TGTGCCAGCAGCCCCCGAATCGGGGGGGAGCAGTACTTC	CASSPRIGGEQYF
TRBV28	TRBJ1-5	many	TRBD1	TGTGCCAGCAGTACGGACAGGTCAGATCAGCCCCAGCATTTT	CASSTDRSDQPQHF
TRBV7-8	TRBJ2-4	few	TRBD2	TGTGCCAGCAGCACACGGGGGACTAGCAGGGCCAAAAACATTCAGTACTTC	CASSTRGTSRAKNIQYF
TRBV25-1	TRBJ2-5	-	-	TGTGCCAGCAGTGAAGGTCCCGGGGGCCAAGAGACCCAGTACTTC	CASSEGPGGQETQYF
TRBV2	TRBJ2-3	many	TRBD2	TGTGCCAGCAGTGAAGATGGCCCGGGACTAGCGGGTCTCGGGGATACGCAGTATTTT	CASSEDGPGLAGLGDTQYF
TRBV12-3/TRBV12-4	TRBJ2-3	many	-	TGTGCCAGCAGTTACAGGGTCGATACGCAGTATTTT	CASSYRVDTQYF
TRBV5-1	TRBJ2-1	-	TRBD1	TGCGCCAGCAGCCCCGACAGGGGGCTAGGCAATGAGCAGTCCTTC	CASSPDRGLGNEQSF
TRBV2	TRBJ2-5	few	-	TGTGCCAGCAGAGAACCAGGGGAAGAGACCCAGTACTTC	CASREPGEETQYF
TRBV12-3/TRBV12-4	TRBJ1-2	-	TRBD1	TGTGCCAGCAGTTTACACGGCAGGGGGCTTTACTATGGCTACACCTTC	CASSLHGRGLYYGYTF
TRBV25-1	TRBJ2-7	few	TRBD2	TGTGCCAGCAGTGCCTTCCGACTAGCGGGGGACGAGCAGTACTTC	CASSAFRLAGDEQYF
TRBV4-2	TRBJ2-7	few	TRBD1	TGTGCCAGCAGCCAAGAACGGACAGGGTCCTACGAGCAGTACTTC	CASSQERTGSYEQYF
TRBV12-3/TRBV12-4	TRBJ2-5	few	TRBD2	TGTGCCAGCAGCCATAGCGGGAGCCAAGAGACCCAGTACTTC	CASSHSGSQETQYF
TRBV11-2	TRBJ2-7	few	-	TGTGCCAGCAGCCCCTTCCCCGGGGCCTCCTACGAGCAGTACTTC	CASSPFPGASYEQYF
TRBV12-3/TRBV12-4	TRBJ2-2	few	-	TGTGCCAGCAGTTTATGGACCTTAGCGGCCGGGGAGCTGTTTTTT	CASSLWTLAAGELFF
TRBV20-1	TRBJ1-1	many	-	TGCAGTGCTCCATCCGAAGGGGCTGCTGAAGCTTTCTTT	CSAPSEGAAEAFF
TRBV29-1	TRBJ2-3	-	-	TGCAGCGTTGTCTATACAGATACGCAGTATTTT	CSVVYTDTQYF
TRBV6-2/TRBV6-3	TRBJ1-1	-	-	TGTGCCCGCAGTTATGTGGGGATCCACCCTGCAGCTTTCTTT	CARSYVGIHPAAFF
TRBV6-2/TRBV6-3	TRBJ1-5	-	-	TGTGCCAGCAGCCAGCCGTCTGGGGGCGAACTCGTCTATAGCAATCAGCCCCAGCATTTT	CASSQPSGGELVYSNQPQHF
TRBV27	TRBJ2-3	-	-	TGTGCCAGCAGTCCCCAGACGACAGGAGGGGATACGCAGTATTTT	CASSPQTTGGDTQYF
TRBV2	TRBJ1-5	many	TRBD1	TGTGCCAGCAAAACCGGGACAGGGCCGTATCAGCCCCAGCATTTT	CASKTGTGPYQPQHF
TRBV29-1	TRBJ2-7	many	-	TGCAGCGTTGAGAATCTTAACAGAGAAGGCGAGCAGTACTTC	CSVENLNREGEQYF
TRBV30	TRBJ2-1	many	-	TGTGCCCGCTTAGGGGGAGACAATGAGCAGTTCTTC	CARLGGDNEQFF
TRBV2	TRBJ2-3	-	TRBD2	TGTGCCAGCAATGGGCGGGGGTACACAGATACGCAGTATTTT	CASNGRGYTDTQYF
TRBV4-1	TRBJ2-6	-	-	TGCGCCAGCAGCCCGGCCGGTACAGGGTTTTCTTCTGGGGCCAACGTCCTGACTTTC	CASSPAGTGFSSGANVLTF
TRBV27	TRBJ1-2	few	TRBD1	TGTGCCAGCAGTTTAAGAGGGGGCAGCTATGGCTACACCTTC	CASSLRGGSYGYTF
TRBV29-1	TRBJ2-5	-	-	TGCAGCGTTGACTTAGAGGCCCAGTACTTC	CSVDLEAQYF
TRBV7-6	TRBJ2-2	many	-	TGTGCCAGCACCTCCCTTCGTAGGGGGGGGAACACCGGGGAGCTGTTTTTT	CASTSLRRGGNTGELFF
TRBV5-1	TRBJ2-3	many	-	TGCGCCAGCAGCTTGGGACTCGGGGAGGCTAGCACAGATACGCAGTATTTT	CASSLGLGEASTDTQYF
TRBV7-6	TRBJ1-4	many	TRBD1	TGTGCCAGCAGCCCGGACAGGATTAATGAAAAACTGTTTTTT	CASSPDRINEKLFF
TRBV7-9	TRBJ2-7	-	-	TGTGCCAGCAGCCAACAGTTAAGCTCCTACGAGCAGTACTTC	CASSQQLSSYEQYF
TRBV6-2/TRBV6-3	TRBJ1-5	many	-	TGTGCCAGCAAAGGAGCGGGGGACAATCAGCCCCAGCATTTT	CASKGAGDNQPQHF
TRBV27	TRBJ1-1	once	-	TGTGCCAGCAGTTTAGGCCTCGACGCTGAAGCTCTCTTT	CASSLGLDAEALF
TRBV5-6	TRBJ1-3	few	-	TGTGCCAGCAGCTTGGACAGCTTCTCTGGAAACACCATATATTTT	CASSLDSFSGNTIYF
TRBV30	TRBJ1-3	-	-	TGTGCCTGGAGCCGGGAGGGGGGCTCTGGAAACACCATATATTTT	CAWSREGGSGNTIYF
TRBV12-3/TRBV12-4	TRBJ2-4	many	-	TGTGCCAGCAGTTTAGTTTCCCCAAACGACATTCAGTACTTC	CASSLVSPNDIQYF
TRBV5-1	TRBJ2-3	many	-	TGCGCCAGCAGGCTCACCGGACAGACCACAGATACGCAGTATTTT	CASRLTGQTTDTQYF
TRBV28	TRBJ2-7	once	TRBD2	TGTGCCTGGGGGACTAGCTCCTACGCGCCGTACTTC	CAWGTSSYAPYF
TRBV19	TRBJ2-7	-	TRBD1	TGTGCCAGTACCTACAGGACAGGGGGCGGTTACGAGCAGTACTTC	CASTYRTGGGYEQYF
TRBV3-1	TRBJ2-7	-	-	TGTGCCAGCAGCCAGTCAGACTACGAGCAGTACTTC	CASSQSDYEQYF
TRBV28	TRBJ2-5	few	-	TGTGCCAGCAGCTACCCACAGGGTGTAAAAGAGACCCAGTACTTC	CASSYPQGVKETQYF
TRBV7-9	TRBJ2-7	many	TRBD2	TGTGCCAGCAGCGAACGACTAGCTTCCTACGAGCAGTACTTC	CASSERLASYEQYF
TRBV20-1	TRBJ2-3	-	TRBD2	TGCAGTGCTAGAGATCGGAATATCTGGACTAGCGCTAGCACAGATACGCAGTATTTT	CSARDRNIWTSASTDTQYF
TRBV18	TRBJ2-7	few	TRBD2	TGTGCCAGCTCACAGCGGGACCCCTTTTACGAGCAGTACTTC	CASSQRDPFYEQYF
TRBV29-1	TRBJ2-2	many	-	TGCAGCGTTGAACTGGTGAACACCGGGGAGCTGTTTTTT	CSVELVNTGELFF
TRBV19	TRBJ2-7	many	TRBD1	TGTGCCAGCAGTACCGGGACAGGGGCCTACGAGCAGTACTTC	CASSTGTGAYEQYF
TRBV12-5	TRBJ2-1	few	-	TGTGCTAGTGGTTTCTTTAAGGGAGGTGAGCAGTTCTTC	CASGFFKGGEQFF
TRBV28	TRBJ2-7	many	TRBD2	TGTGCCAGCAGGGGGCTAGCGGGAGGGTACGAGCAGTACTTC	CASRGLAGGYEQYF
TRBV6-6	TRBJ1-4	few	TRBD1	TGTGCCAGCAGTTACTCAGGGACAGGAGATGAAAAACTGTTTTTT	CASSYSGTGDEKLFF
TRBV24-1	TRBJ2-2	-	TRBD2	TGTGCCACCAGTGATTTGCGGGGAGGGGACAACACCGGGGAGCTGTTTTTT	CATSDLRGGDNTGELFF
TRBV5-4	TRBJ2-3	few	TRBD2	TGTGCCAGCAGCCCTGGACTAGCGGGGTACAGAGCAGATACGCAGTATTTT	CASSPGLAGYRADTQYF
TRBV7-9	TRBJ2-1	-	TRBD2	TGTGCCAGCAGCCCTCTAGCGGGAGGCTGTCTTATCAATGAGCAGTTCTTC	CASSPLAGGCLINEQFF
TRBV25-1	TRBJ2-7	once	-	TGTGCCAGCAGTGACCCCGGGTCAAGAATCTACGAGCAGTACTTC	CASSDPGSRIYEQYF
TRBV2	TRBJ1-3	few	-	TGTGCCAGCAGTGTTTTTTGGGGCTCTGGAAACACCATATATTTT	CASSVFWGSGNTIYF